This is a list of T cell receptor beta chains from one sample in a study of blood T cell repertoires in COVID-19. Here immunoSEQ multiplex PCR was the method, and the copy in TCRdb shows in-frame clones only, minus some. The sample includes some 97,000 clones, just over 85% of them seen just once. The sample was peripheral blood. All receptors come from a human donor in a cohort sampled during active COVID-19. The CDR3 runs from the conserved cysteine through the conserved F or W. The D gene is left open where the match is weak. The size of a clone is reported for some rows only, either as once, few or many, or as a class for expanded clones.

V	size	J	D	CDR3	DNA
TRBV5-1	NA	TRBJ2-6	TRBD2	CASSLGGGRGSGANVLTF	TGCGCCAGCAGCTTGGGGGGCGGGAGAGGTTCTGGGGCCAACGTCCTGACTTTC
TRBV12-3/TRBV12-4	NA	TRBJ1-1	NA	CASLTGGNTEAFF	TGTGCCAGCCTTACTGGCGGAAACACTGAAGCTTTCTTT
TRBV19	NA	TRBJ1-2	NA	CASSIYGSDYGYTF	TGTGCCAGTAGTATTTATGGGAGCGACTATGGCTACACCTTC
TRBV12-3/TRBV12-4	NA	TRBJ2-5	NA	CASSLGGGIGYF	TGTGCCAGCAGTTTAGGGGGCGGGATTGGGTACTTC
TRBV5-1	many	TRBJ2-7	NA	CASSLVGGGTYEQYF	TGCGCCAGCAGCTTGGTTGGGGGCGGAACCTACGAGCAGTACTTC
TRBV2	NA	TRBJ1-5	TRBD1	CASRTGLNQPQHF	TGTGCCAGCAGGACAGGGTTAAATCAGCCCCAGCATTTT
TRBV3-1/TRBV3-2	NA	TRBJ1-1	NA	CASSPSKAATEAFF	TGTGCCAGCAGCCCTTCGAAGGCGGCCACTGAAGCTTTCTTT
TRBV5-1	NA	TRBJ2-2	NA	CASSLMTVSTGELFF	TGCGCCAGCAGCCTAATGACAGTTAGCACCGGGGAGCTGTTTTTT
TRBV6-4	NA	TRBJ2-2	TRBD1	CASSAPGTENTGELFF	TGTGCCAGCAGTGCCCCCGGGACAGAGAACACCGGGGAGCTGTTTTTT
TRBV5-6	NA	TRBJ2-3	NA	CASSNRVGRFTSTDTQYF	TGTGCCAGCAGTAACCGGGTGGGGAGGTTTACTAGCACAGATACGCAGTATTTT
TRBV6-1	NA	TRBJ2-7	TRBD2	CASSELAGGLNEQYF	TGTGCCAGCAGTGAACTAGCGGGAGGGCTCAACGAGCAGTACTTC
TRBV28	NA	TRBJ2-7	NA	CASSLPTGEQYF	TGTGCCAGCAGTTTACCTACAGGGGAGCAGTACTTC
TRBV25-1	NA	TRBJ2-7	TRBD2	CASSDSTLAGGSYEQYF	TGTGCCAGCAGTGACTCCACTCTAGCGGGAGGCTCCTACGAGCAGTACTTC
TRBV28	NA	TRBJ2-7	TRBD2	CASTATGLAGGREQYF	TGTGCCAGCACTGCAACGGGACTAGCGGGAGGTAGAGAGCAGTACTTC
TRBV19	NA	TRBJ1-2	NA	CASTSGNGYGYTF	TGTGCCAGTACTTCAGGGAATGGCTATGGCTACACCTTC
TRBV19	NA	TRBJ2-3	NA	CASSIAGTSTDTQYF	TGTGCCAGTAGTATAGCGGGAACTAGCACAGATACGCAGTATTTT
TRBV18	NA	TRBJ2-5	NA	CASSPNGANQGTQYF	TGTGCCAGCTCACCGAATGGGGCTAACCAAGGGACCCAGTACTTC
TRBV2	NA	TRBJ2-3	TRBD2	CASRGRTSGGDTQYF	TGTGCCAGCAGGGGAAGGACTAGCGGGGGGGATACGCAGTATTTT
TRBV5-1	NA	TRBJ2-2	TRBD1	CASSTGQGYTGELFF	TGCGCCAGCTCCACGGGACAGGGTTACACCGGGGAGCTGTTTTTT
TRBV2	NA	TRBJ1-3	NA	CASRQGSSGNTIYF	TGTGCCAGCAGACAGGGTTCCTCTGGAAACACCATATATTTT
TRBV19	once	TRBJ2-4	NA	CASSIGQVNIQYF	TGTGCCAGTAGTATAGGACAGGTTAACATTCAGTACTTC
TRBV18	NA	TRBJ2-5	NA	CASSPPRGQETQYF	TGTGCCAGCTCACCACCGCGGGGACAAGAGACCCAGTACTTC
TRBV19	few	TRBJ2-1	TRBD2	CASSSLAGYNEQFF	TGTGCCAGTAGTAGTCTAGCGGGTTACAATGAGCAGTTCTTC
TRBV18	NA	TRBJ2-2	NA	CASSPLLVSDGSGELFF	TGTGCCAGCTCACCACTGCTAGTCAGCGACGGTAGCGGGGAGCTGTTTTTT
TRBV5-6	NA	TRBJ2-7	NA	CASSQGYEQYF	TGTGCCAGCAGTCAGGGCTACGAGCAGTACTTC
TRBV5-6	NA	TRBJ2-4	NA	CASSLAFLAKNIQYF	TGTGCCAGCAGCTTGGCGTTTCTAGCCAAAAACATTCAGTACTTC
TRBV5-1	NA	TRBJ2-5	NA	CASSKGYRASAQETQYF	TGCGCCAGCAGCAAAGGATACCGGGCTAGCGCGCAAGAGACCCAGTACTTC
TRBV30	NA	TRBJ2-1	TRBD2	CAWSVRSGRSHEQFF	TGTGCCTGGAGTGTACGAAGCGGGAGGTCGCATGAGCAGTTCTTC
TRBV7-7	NA	TRBJ2-2	NA	CASSLGRENTGELFF	TGTGCCAGCAGCTTAGGGCGGGAAAACACCGGGGAGCTGTTTTTT
TRBV6-5	once	TRBJ1-2	NA	CASSRGQGNYGYTF	TGTGCCAGCAGTAGGGGCCAGGGTAATTATGGCTACACCTTC
TRBV28	NA	TRBJ1-1	NA	CASSLNGFQVNTEAFF	TGTGCCAGCAGCCTCAACGGTTTTCAGGTGAACACTGAAGCTTTCTTT
TRBV5-1	NA	TRBJ1-3	NA	CASSITGVSGNTIYF	TGCGCCAGCAGCATAACAGGAGTCTCTGGAAACACCATATATTTT
TRBV28	once	TRBJ1-1	NA	CASSFLRGTLVTEAFF	TGTGCCAGCAGTTTTCTTAGGGGGACCCTGGTCACTGAAGCTTTCTTT
TRBV14	NA	TRBJ1-1	NA	CASSLWGPRENTEAFF	TGTGCCAGCAGCCTTTGGGGGCCGCGAGAGAACACTGAAGCTTTCTTT